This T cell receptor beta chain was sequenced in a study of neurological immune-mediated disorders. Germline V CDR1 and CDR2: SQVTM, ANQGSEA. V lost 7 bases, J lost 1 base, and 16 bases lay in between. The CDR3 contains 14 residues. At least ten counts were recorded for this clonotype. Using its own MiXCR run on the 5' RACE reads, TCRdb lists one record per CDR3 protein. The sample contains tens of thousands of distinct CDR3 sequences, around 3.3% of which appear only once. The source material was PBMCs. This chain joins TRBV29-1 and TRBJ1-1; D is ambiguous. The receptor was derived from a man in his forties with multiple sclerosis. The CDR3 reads CSASAVLQNTEAFF. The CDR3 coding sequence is TGCAGCGCCTCTGCGGTGTTACAGAACACTGAAGCTTTCTTT.